This T cell receptor (beta chain) stems from a study of T-cell memory formation after mild COVID-19. As for the study in general: Clustering of TCRs was largely donor specific. Study findings and constraints: Contracting CD4+ clones were located mainly in CM and EM, and CD8+ clones in EMRA.

For this clonotype: Its antigen is unidentified.

CDR3 length equals 17 residues. J was trimmed by 4 bases and V by 4 bases; bases with no gene match: 10. Germline CDR1 reads MNHEY; CDR2 reads SVGAGI. TCRdb processed the 5' RACE reads anew with MiXCR; each CDR3 protein has one entry. The data contain about 320,000 distinct CDR3 sequences, 14% of them singletons. This sequence originates from a young man who had mild COVID-19 (a few samples of this study predate the infection). Cell type and time point are not known. V gene TRBV6-5 combines with J gene TRBJ2-2, with TRBD1 identical over 9 bases. What was sequenced was PBMCs or a T cell subset sorted from them (not recorded which). CDR3 DNA sequence: TGTGCCAGCAGTTCCCGGGACAGGGCTTTGAGCACCGGGGAGCTGTTTTTT. Residues: CASSSRDRALSTGELFF.